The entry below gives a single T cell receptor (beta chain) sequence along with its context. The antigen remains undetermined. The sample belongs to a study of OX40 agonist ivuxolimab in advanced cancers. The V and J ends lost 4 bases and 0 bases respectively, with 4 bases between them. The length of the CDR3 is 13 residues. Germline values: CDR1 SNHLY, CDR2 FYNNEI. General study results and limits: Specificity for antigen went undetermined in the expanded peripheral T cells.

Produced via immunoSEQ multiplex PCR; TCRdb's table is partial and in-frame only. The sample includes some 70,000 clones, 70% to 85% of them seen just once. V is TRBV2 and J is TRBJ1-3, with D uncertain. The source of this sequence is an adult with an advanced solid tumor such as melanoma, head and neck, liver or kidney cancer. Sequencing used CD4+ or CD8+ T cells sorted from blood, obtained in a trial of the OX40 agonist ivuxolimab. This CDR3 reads CASSGVSGNTIYF. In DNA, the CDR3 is TGTGCCAGCAGTGGAGTCTCTGGAAACACCATATATTTT.